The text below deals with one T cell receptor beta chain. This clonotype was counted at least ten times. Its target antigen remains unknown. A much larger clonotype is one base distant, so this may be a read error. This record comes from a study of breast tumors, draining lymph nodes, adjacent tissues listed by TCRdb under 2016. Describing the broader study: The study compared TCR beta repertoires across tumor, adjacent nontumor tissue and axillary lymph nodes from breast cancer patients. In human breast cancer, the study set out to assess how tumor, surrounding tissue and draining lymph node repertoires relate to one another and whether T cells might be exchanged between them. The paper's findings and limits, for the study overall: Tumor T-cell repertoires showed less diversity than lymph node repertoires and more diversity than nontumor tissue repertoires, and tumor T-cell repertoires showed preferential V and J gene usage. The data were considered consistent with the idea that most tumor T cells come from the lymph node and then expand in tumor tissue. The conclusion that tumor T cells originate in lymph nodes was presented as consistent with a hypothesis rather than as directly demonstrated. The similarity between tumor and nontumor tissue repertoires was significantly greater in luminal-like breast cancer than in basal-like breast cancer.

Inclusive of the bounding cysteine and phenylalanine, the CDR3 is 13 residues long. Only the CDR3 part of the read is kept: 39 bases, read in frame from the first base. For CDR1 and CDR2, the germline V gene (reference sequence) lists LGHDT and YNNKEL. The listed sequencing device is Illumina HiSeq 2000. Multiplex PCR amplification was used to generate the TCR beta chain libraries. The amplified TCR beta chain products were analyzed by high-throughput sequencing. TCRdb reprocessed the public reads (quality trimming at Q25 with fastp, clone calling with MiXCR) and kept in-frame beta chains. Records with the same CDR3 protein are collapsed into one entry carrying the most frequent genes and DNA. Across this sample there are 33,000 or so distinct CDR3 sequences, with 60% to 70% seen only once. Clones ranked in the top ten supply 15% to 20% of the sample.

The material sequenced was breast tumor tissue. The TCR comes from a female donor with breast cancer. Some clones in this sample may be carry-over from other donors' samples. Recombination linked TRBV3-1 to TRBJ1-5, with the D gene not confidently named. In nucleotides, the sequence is TGTCCCAGCAGCCATGATCCGGGCCAGCCCCAGCATTTT. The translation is CPSSHDPGQPQHF.